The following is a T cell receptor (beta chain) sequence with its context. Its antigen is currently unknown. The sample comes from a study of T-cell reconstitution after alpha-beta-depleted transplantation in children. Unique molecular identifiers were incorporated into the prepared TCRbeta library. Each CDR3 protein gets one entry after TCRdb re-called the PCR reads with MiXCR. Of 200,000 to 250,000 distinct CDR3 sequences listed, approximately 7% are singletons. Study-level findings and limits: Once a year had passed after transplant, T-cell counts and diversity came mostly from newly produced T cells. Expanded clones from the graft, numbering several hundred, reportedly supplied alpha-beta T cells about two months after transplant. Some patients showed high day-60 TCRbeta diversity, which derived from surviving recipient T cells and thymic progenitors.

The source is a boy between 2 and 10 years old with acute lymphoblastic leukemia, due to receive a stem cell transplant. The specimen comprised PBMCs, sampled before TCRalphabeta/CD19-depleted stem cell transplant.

This CDR3 reads CASSTTGTNTEAFF. CDR3 nucleotides: TGTGCCAGCAGTACGACCGGGACGAACACTGAAGCTTTCTTT. The chain is built from TRBV12-3 or TRBV12-4 and TRBJ1-1, with TRBD1 as a possible D gene (5 bases). The CDR3 runs 14 residues. Trimming removed 5 bases at V and 1 base at J, with 11 bases between.